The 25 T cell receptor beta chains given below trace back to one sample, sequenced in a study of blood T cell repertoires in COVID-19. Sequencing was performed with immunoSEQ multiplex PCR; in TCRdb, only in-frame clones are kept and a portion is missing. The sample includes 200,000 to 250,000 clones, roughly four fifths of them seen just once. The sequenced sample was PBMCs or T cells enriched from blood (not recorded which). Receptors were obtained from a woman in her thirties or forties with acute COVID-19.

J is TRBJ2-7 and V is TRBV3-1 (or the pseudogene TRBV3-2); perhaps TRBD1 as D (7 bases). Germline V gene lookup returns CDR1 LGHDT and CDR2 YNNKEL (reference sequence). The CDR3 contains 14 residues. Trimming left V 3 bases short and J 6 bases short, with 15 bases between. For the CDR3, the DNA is TGTGCCAGCAGCCACCAGGACAGGCGGGGCGAGCAGTACTTC. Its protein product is CASSHQDRRGEQYF.

The CDR3 DNA follows: TGCGCCAGCAGCTTGGACCGGGACAGGGGGTCAAAACTGTTTTTT. Translation gives CASSLDRDRGSKLFF. The gene calls are TRBV5-1 and TRBJ1-4, with 11 bases identical to TRBD1. Germline V gene lookup returns CDR1 SGHRS and CDR2 YFSETQ. The CDR3 is 15 amino acids. V was clipped by 0 bases and J by 10 bases; unmatched bases: 5.

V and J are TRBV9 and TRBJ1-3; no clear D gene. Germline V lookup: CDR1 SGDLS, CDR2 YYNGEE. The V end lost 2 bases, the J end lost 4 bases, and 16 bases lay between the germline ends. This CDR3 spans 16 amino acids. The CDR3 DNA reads TGTGCCAGCAGCGTCATTTCAGGATCTTCGGGAAACACCATATATTTT. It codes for CASSVISGSSGNTIYF.

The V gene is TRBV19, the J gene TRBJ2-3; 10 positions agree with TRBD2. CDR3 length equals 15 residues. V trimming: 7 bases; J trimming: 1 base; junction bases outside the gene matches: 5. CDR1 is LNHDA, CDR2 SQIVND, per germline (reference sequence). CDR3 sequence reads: CASNGLAGGTDTQYF. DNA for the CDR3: TGTGCCAGTAACGGGCTAGCGGGAGGCACAGATACGCAGTATTTT.

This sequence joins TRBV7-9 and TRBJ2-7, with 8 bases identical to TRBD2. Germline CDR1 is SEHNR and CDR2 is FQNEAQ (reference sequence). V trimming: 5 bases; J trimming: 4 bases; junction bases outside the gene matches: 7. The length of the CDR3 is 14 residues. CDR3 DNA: TGTGCCAGCAGCCCAGCGGGGGACTATTACGAGCAGTACTTC. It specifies CASSPAGDYYEQYF.

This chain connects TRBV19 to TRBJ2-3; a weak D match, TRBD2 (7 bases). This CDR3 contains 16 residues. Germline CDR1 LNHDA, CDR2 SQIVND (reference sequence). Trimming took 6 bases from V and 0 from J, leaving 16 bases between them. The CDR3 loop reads CASRRPGGPSTDTQYF. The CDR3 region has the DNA TGTGCCAGTAGGCGCCCGGGGGGCCCTAGCACAGATACGCAGTATTTT.

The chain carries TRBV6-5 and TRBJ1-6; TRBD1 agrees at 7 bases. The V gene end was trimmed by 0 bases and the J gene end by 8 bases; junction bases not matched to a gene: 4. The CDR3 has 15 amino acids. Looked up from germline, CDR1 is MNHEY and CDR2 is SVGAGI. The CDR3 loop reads CASSYSGQSHSPLHF. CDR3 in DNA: TGTGCCAGCAGTTACTCGGGACAGTCTCATTCACCCCTCCACTTT.

The DNA of the CDR3 is TGTGCCAGCAGCTTAGAGGCGGCGGGGGCAAACACCGGGGAGCTGTTTTTT. Its translation is CASSLEAAGANTGELFF. The rearrangement uses TRBV7-7 and TRBJ2-2; D is possibly TRBD2 (7 bases). Trimming left V 1 base short and J 2 bases short, with 14 bases between. The length of the CDR3 is 17 residues. Germline values: CDR1 SSHAT, CDR2 FNYEAQ (reference sequence).

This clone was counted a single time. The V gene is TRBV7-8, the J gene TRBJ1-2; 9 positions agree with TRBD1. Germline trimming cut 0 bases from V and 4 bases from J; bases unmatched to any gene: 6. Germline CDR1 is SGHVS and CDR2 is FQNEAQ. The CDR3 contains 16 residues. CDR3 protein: CASSLALPTGGYGYTF. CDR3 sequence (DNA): TGTGCCAGCAGCTTAGCGCTCCCGACAGGGGGCTATGGCTACACCTTC.

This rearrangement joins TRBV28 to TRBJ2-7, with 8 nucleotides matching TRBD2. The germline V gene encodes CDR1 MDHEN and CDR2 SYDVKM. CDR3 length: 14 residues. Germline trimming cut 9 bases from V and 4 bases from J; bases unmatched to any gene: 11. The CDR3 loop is CASVPTGGGYEQYF. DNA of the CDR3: TGTGCCAGTGTCCCCACGGGAGGGGGGTACGAGCAGTACTTC.

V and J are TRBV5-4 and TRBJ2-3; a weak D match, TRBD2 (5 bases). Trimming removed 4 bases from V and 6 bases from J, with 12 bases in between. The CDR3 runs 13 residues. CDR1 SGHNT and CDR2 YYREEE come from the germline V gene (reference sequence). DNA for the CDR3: TGTGCCAGCAGCAGTCGGACTGTTGATACGCAGTATTTT. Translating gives CASSSRTVDTQYF.

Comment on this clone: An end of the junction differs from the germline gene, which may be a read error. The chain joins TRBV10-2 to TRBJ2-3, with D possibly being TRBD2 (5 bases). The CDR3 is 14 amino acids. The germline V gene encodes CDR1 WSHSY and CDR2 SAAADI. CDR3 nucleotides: TGCGCCAGCCGTGTGGACTGGAGCAGAGATACGCAGTATTTT. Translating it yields CASRVDWSRDTQYF.

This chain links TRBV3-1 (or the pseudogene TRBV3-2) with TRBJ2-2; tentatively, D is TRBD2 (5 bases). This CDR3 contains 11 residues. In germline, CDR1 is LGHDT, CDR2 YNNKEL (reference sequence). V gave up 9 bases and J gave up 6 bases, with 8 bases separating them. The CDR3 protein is CASRGAGELFF. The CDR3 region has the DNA TGTGCCAGTCGGGGTGCCGGGGAGCTGTTTTTT.

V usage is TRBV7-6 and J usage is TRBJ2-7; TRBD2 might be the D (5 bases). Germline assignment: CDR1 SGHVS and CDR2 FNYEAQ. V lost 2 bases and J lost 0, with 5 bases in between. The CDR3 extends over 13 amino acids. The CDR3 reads CASSLTSSYEQYF. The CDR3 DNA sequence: TGTGCCAGCAGCTTAACTAGCTCCTACGAGCAGTACTTC.

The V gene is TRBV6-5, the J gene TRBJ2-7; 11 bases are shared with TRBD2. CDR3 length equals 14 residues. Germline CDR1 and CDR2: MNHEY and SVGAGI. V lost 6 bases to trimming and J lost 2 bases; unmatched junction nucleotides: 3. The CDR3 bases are TGTGCCAGCAGCTTTAGCGGGAGGGCCTACGAGCAGTACTTC. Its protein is CASSFSGRAYEQYF.

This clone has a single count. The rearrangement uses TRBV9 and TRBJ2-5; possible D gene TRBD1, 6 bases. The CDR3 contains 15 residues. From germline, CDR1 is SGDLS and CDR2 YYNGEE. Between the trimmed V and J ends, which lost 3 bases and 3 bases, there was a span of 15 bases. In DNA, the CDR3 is TGTGCCAGCAGCGCCGGGACACTCCTCAAAGAGACCCAGTACTTC. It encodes CASSAGTLLKETQYF.

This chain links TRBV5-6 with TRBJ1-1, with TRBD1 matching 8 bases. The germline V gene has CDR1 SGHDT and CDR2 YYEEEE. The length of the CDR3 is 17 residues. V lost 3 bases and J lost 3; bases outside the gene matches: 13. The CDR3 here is CASSSANSGGPHTEAFF. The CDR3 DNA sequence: TGTGCCAGCAGCTCTGCTAACTCAGGGGGCCCCCACACTGAAGCTTTCTTT.

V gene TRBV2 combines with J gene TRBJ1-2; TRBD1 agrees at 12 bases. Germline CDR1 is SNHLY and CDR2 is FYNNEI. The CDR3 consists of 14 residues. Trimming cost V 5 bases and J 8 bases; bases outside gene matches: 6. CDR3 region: CASSLGTGGRGYTF. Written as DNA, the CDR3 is TGTGCCAGCAGTTTAGGGACAGGGGGCCGAGGCTACACCTTC.

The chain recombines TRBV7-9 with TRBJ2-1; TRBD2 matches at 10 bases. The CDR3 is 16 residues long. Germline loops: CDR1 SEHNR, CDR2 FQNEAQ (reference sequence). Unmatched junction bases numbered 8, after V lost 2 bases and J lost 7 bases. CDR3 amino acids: CASSLPSGGPENEQFF. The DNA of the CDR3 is TGTGCCAGCAGCTTACCTAGCGGGGGACCCGAGAATGAGCAGTTCTTC.

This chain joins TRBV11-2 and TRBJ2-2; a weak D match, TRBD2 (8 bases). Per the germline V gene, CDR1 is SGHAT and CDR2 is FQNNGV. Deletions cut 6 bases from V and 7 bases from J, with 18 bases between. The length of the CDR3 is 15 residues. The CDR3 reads CASSRGGQSHGELFF. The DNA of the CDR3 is TGTGCCAGCAGTCGGGGGGGACAGAGTCACGGGGAGCTGTTTTTT.

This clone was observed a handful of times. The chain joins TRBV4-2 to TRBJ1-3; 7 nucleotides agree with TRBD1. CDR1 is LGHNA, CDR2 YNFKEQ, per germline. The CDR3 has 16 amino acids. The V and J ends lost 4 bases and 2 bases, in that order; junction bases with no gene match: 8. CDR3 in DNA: TGTGCCAGCAGCCGGATGGGACAGTCCACTGGAAACACCATATATTTT. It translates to CASSRMGQSTGNTIYF.

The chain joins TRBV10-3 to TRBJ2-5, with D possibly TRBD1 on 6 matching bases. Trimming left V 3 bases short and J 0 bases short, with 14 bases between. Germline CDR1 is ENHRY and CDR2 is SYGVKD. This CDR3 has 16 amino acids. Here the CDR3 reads CAISDRGHTYQETQYF. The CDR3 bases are TGTGCCATCAGTGATAGGGGACATACGTACCAAGAGACCCAGTACTTC.

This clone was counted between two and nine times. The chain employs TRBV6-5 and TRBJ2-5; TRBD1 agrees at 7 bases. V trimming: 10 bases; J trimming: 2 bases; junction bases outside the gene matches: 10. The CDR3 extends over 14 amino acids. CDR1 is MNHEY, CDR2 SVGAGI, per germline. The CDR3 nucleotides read TGTGCCACTGCGACAGGGTGGGGACAAGAGACCCAGTACTTC. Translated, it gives CATATGWGQETQYF.

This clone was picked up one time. DNA for the CDR3: TGTGCCAGCAGCTGGGGGGCTAGCGGGAAATCAGATACGCAGTATTTT. This codes for CASSWGASGKSDTQYF. The chain joins TRBV5-6 to TRBJ2-3, with 9 nucleotides matching TRBD2. This CDR3 has 16 residues. From germline, CDR1 is SGHDT and CDR2 YYEEEE. The V segment lost 3 bases and the J segment 4 bases; nucleotides outside the gene matches: 9.

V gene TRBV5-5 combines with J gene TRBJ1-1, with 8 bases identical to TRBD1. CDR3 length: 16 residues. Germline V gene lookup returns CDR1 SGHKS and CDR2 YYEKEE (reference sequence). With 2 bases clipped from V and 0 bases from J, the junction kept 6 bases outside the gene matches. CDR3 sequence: CASSFGADRVNTEAFF. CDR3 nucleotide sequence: TGTGCCAGCAGCTTTGGGGCGGACAGGGTGAACACTGAAGCTTTCTTT. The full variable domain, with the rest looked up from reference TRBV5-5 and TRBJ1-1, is DAGVTQSPTHLIKTRGQQVTLRCSPISGHKSVSWYQQVLGQGPQFIFQYYEKEERGRGNFPDRFSARQFPNYSSELNVNALLLGDSALYLCASSFGADRVNTEAFFGQGTRLTVV.